This T cell receptor beta chain was obtained from a study of blood T cells in healthy people across ages (dated by TCRdb to about 2015). Background for the entire study: In model experiments, template switching captured roughly one uniquely barcoded TCR beta cDNA molecule for every two T cells. Using deep sequencing normalized with unique cDNA molecular identifiers, the study measured how TCR beta repertoire diversity changes with age. The donors were split into four age groups: young (average approximately 16 years), middle-aged (39), aged (about 56) and long-lived (under 85). Donors of different ages were randomly distributed across sequencing lanes to avoid experimental bias. The study analyzed two additional independent replicas of 1 million unique cDNA reads from the same blood draw for two donors, one aged 18 to 30 and one aged 80 or older. Results and caveats for the whole study, not just this receptor: The CMV infection status of donors was not known, potentially confounding age-related changes in expanded clonotypes. There was a strong correlation between observed TCR beta diversity and the percentage of naive T cells measured by flow cytometry. Conclusive comparison of naive and antigen-experienced compartments was prevented by the profiling of bulk unsorted PBMCs. Estimates of total diversity based on one million sequenced T cells were considered lower bounds and underestimates. The long-lived group showed more naive CD4+ T cells, fewer expanded clones and increased TCR diversity than the aged group, suggesting age selection. As age increased, observed TCR beta diversity per million T cells dropped in a roughly linear way, and a significant reduction was already evident by age 40.

As encoded in the germline V gene (reference sequence), CDR1 is SGHNT while CDR2 is YYREEE. The CDR3 holds 15 amino acids from the cysteine to the phenylalanine. Just CDR3 DNA is preserved here, 45 bases in frame from base 1. Donors were 39 systemically healthy Caucasian individuals from Russia aged roughly 6 to 90 years. About 10 milliliters of peripheral blood were drawn from each donor into EDTA-treated Vacutainer tubes. Ficoll-Paque density-gradient centrifugation was used to isolate PBMCs, with at least 6 million obtained per sample. Total RNA was extracted from PBMCs with Trizol reagent, with at least 6 micrograms obtained per sample. The percentages of naive CD45RAhigh/CD27high T cells were determined by flow cytometry on a PBMC aliquot from every donor. The protocol used for the library was 5' RACE. The instrument was an Illumina HiSeq 2500. A second PCR of about 7 to 12 cycles was run with a J-beta primer mix and a sample-barcoded 5' primer. A template-switch 5' adaptor carrying 12 random nucleotides introduced a unique molecular identifier onto each TCR beta cDNA molecule. At least 2.5 million CDR3-containing paired-end reads were obtained from each sample. The Mint cDNA synthesis kit, primed by a TRBC-specific oligonucleotide, was used to synthesize first-strand cDNA from all RNA. All cDNA was treated with uracil-DNA glycosylase and then went through a first 18-cycle PCR with the universal primers M1SS and BC2_uni_R. The authors processed their data as follows. For normalization, 1 million high-quality reads, each with a distinct molecular identifier, were randomly selected from each sample. Reads with shared molecular identifiers were discarded instead of being binned into consensus sequences. CDR3 identification, clonotype clustering and error correction used MiTCR with a Q25 quality threshold and the strictest error-elimination algorithm. A nonparametric unseen species model with Euler transformation was used to estimate lower-bound total TCR beta diversity. The public reads were run again by TCRdb, first through fastp at Q25 and then through MiXCR, and only productive beta chains were kept. Rows are unified per CDR3 protein, each entry keeping the most common DNA and genes. These V and J calls rely on TCRdb rather than the paper's analysis. The sample includes 650,000 or so distinct CDR3 sequences, with over 40% observed a single time. Of the sample, 13% falls within the top ten clones.

A note on this clonotype: Its antigen target is currently unknown. A read error may account for a junction end that differs from germline.

This clonotype was obtained from a woman over 75 in good health. The sample consisted of blood. The V gene is TRBV5-4 and the J gene is TRBJ1-1; TRBD1 is perhaps the D gene, given 5 matching bases. The bases read TGTGCCTGCAGCTTGCAGGGCAGTACGAACACTGAAGCTTTCTTT. Its amino acids are CACSLQGSTNTEAFF.